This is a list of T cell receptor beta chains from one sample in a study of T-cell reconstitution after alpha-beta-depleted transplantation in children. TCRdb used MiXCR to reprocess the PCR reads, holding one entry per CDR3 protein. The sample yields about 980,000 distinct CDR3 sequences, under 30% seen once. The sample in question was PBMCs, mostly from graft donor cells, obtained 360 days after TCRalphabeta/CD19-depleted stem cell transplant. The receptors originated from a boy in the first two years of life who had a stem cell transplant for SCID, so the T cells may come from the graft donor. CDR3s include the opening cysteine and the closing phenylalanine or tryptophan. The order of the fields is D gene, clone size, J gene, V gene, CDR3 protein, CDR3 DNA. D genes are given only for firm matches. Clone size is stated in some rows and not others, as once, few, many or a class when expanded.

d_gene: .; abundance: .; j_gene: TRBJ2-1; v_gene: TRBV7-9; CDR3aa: CASSLANTEQFF; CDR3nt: TGTGCCAGCAGCTTAGCGAACACTGAGCAGTTCTTC
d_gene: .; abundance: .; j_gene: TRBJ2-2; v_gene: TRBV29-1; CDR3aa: CSVPHWVDTGELFF; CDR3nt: TGCAGCGTGCCCCACTGGGTGGACACCGGGGAGCTGTTTTTT
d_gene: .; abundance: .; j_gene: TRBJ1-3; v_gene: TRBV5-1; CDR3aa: CASSFLPPSSGNTIYF; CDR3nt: TGCGCCAGCAGCTTTTTACCGCCGAGCTCTGGAAACACCATATATTTT
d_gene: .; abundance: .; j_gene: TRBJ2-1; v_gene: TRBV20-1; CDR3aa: CSARGRVSSYNEQFF; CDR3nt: TGCAGTGCCCGTGGACGAGTAAGCTCCTACAATGAGCAGTTCTTC
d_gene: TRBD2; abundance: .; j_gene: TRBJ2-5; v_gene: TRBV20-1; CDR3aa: CSAWTSGGETQYF; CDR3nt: TGCAGTGCTTGGACTAGCGGGGGAGAGACCCAGTACTTC
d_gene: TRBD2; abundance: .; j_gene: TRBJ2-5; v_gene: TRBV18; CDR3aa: CASSPPTSLGETQYF; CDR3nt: TGTGCCAGCTCACCGCCGACTAGCTTGGGTGAGACCCAGTACTTC
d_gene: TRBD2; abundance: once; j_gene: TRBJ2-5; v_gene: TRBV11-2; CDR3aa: CASSLKRLAGGHRQETQYF; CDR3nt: TGTGCCAGCAGCTTGAAAAGACTAGCGGGGGGCCACCGCCAAGAGACCCAGTACTTC
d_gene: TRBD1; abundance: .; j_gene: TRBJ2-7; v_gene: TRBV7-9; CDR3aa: CASSSSGTAYEQYF; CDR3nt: TGTGCCAGCAGCTCCTCCGGGACAGCCTACGAGCAGTACTTC
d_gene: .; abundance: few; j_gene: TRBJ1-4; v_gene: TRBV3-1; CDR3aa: CASSPRGDKLFF; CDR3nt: TGTGCCAGCAGCCCTCGGGGGGACAAACTGTTTTTT
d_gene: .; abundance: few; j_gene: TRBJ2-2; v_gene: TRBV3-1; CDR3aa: CASSQGRGGLFF; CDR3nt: TGTGCCAGCAGCCAGGGCCGAGGTGGGCTGTTTTTT
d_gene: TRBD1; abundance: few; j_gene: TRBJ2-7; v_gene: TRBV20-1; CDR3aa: CSASTGAHEQYF; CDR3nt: TGCAGTGCTTCGACAGGGGCCCACGAGCAGTACTTC
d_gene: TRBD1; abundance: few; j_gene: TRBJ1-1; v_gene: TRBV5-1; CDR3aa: CASSLVGGQNTEAFF; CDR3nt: TGCGCCAGCAGCTTGGTAGGGGGCCAGAACACTGAAGCTTTCTTT
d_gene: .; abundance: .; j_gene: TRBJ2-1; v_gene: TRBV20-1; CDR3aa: CSASEDYDSYNEQFF; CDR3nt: TGCAGTGCTAGTGAAGACTATGACTCCTACAATGAGCAGTTCTTC
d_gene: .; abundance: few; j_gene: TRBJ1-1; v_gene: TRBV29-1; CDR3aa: CSCDIGNTEAFF; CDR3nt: TGCAGCTGCGATATAGGGAACACTGAAGCTTTCTTT
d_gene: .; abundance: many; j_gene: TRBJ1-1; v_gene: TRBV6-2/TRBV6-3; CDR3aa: CASSYFPYREAEAFF; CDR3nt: TGTGCCAGCAGTTACTTCCCCTACAGGGAGGCTGAAGCTTTCTTT
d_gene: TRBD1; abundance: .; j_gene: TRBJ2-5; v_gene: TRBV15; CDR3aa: CATSRETGGSRETQYF; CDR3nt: TGTGCCACCAGCAGAGAGACAGGGGGTTCTAGGGAGACCCAGTACTTC
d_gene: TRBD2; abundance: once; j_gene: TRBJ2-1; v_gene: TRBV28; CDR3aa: CASSLRASAGASYNEQFF; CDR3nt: TGTGCCAGCAGTTTGCGGGCCTCAGCGGGGGCCTCCTACAATGAGCAGTTCTTC
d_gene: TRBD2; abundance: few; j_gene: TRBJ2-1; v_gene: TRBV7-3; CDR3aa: CASSLGLAGGTSEQFF; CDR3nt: TGTGCCAGCAGCCTGGGACTAGCGGGGGGGACCTCTGAGCAGTTCTTC
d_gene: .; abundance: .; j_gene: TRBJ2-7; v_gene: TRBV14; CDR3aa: CASSRSPGTAGYEQYF; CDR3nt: TGTGCCAGCAGCCGGAGCCCCGGGACGGCGGGCTACGAGCAGTACTTC